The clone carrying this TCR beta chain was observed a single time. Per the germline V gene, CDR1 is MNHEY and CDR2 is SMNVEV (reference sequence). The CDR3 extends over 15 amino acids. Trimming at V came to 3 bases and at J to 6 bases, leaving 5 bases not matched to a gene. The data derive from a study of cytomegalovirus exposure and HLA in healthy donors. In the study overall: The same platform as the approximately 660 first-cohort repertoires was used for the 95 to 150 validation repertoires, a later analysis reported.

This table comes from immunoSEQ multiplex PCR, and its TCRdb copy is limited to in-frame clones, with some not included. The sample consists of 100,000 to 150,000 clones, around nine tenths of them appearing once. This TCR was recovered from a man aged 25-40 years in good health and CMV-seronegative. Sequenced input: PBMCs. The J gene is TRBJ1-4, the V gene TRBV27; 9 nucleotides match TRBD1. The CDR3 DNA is TGTGCCAGCAGTTTGGAGGGACAGGGTGATGAAAAACTGTTTTTT. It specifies CASSLEGQGDEKLFF.